This entry concerns a single TCR beta chain. The germline gives CDR1 DFQATT, CDR2 SNEGSKA (reference sequence). V lost 2 bases, J lost 9 bases, and 7 bases lay in between. CDR3 length: 10 amino acids. This sample was included in a study of T cell responses to AZD1222 COVID-19 vaccine. TCRdb keeps only in-frame clones here, not all; method: immunoSEQ multiplex PCR. The sample records fewer than 200,000 clones, roughly 90% being singletons. The receptor comes from an adult who received the AZD1222 COVID-19 vaccine. Sequencing was performed on peripheral blood, taken 28 days after the second AZD1222 dose. The rearrangement uses TRBV20-1 and TRBJ1-1; D uncertain. The CDR3 is CSARSPQAFF. CDR3 DNA: TGCAGTGCTAGATCTCCCCAAGCTTTCTTT.